This T cell receptor (beta chain) appears in the sequencing data of a study of blood T cell repertoires in COVID-19. About the study: Samples of COVID-19 (acute and convalescent) were obtained from the United States, Italy and Spain. Sample material is recorded as cDNA or gDNA derived from T cells, B-cell-depleted T cells, or PBMCs.

The CDR3 is 13 amino acids. Trimming shortened V by 7 bases and J by 5 bases, and 14 bases separated the two germline ends. From germline, CDR1 is SQVTM and CDR2 ANQGSEA. The authors' processing: Nucleated cell number was recorded as an estimate derived from reference gene primer amplification. Only in-frame clones appear in the TCRdb table, and some are missing; sequencing was by immunoSEQ multiplex PCR. The DNA was the basis for D and trimming; V, J and clone size are from that table. The sample includes some 200,000 clones, around 84% of them seen just once. The rearrangement links TRBV29-1 to TRBJ1-4; D remains ambiguous. The specimen sequenced was peripheral blood. The TCR comes from a man aged 50 to 60 with active or convalescent COVID-19. Here the CDR3 reads CSARRSLNEKLFF. The CDR3 nucleotides read TGCAGCGCTCGACGGTCACTAAATGAAAAACTGTTTTTT.